This T cell receptor beta chain comes out of a study of OX40 agonist ivuxolimab in advanced cancers. Germline lookup yields CDR1 SGHAT and CDR2 FQNNGV. J gave up 6 bases and V 4 bases, and 9 bases lay outside the gene matches. The CDR3 has 15 residues. Note on this clone: Its antigen is undetermined.

The data were produced by immunoSEQ multiplex PCR, yet TCRdb's version contains in-frame clones alone and is incomplete. The sample yields 100,000 or so clones, 90% to 96% seen once. Study-level results: Expanded clones were, on average, more numerous among CD8+ T cells than CD4+.

The chain joins TRBV11-2 to TRBJ2-3; TRBD1 aligns across 8 bases. The sequenced sample was CD4+ or CD8+ T cells sorted from blood, obtained in a trial of the OX40 agonist ivuxolimab. This clonotype was obtained from an adult with an advanced solid tumor such as melanoma, head and neck, liver or kidney cancer. CDR3 in amino acids: CASSYGTGSSDTQYF. The DNA of the CDR3 is TGTGCCAGCAGCTATGGGACAGGTTCGTCCGATACGCAGTATTTT.